What follows are 27 T cell receptor beta chains derived from one specimen sequenced in a study of OX40 agonist ivuxolimab in advanced cancers. The repertoire was sequenced with immunoSEQ multiplex PCR; TCRdb's copy has only in-frame clones and lacks some. The table has about 76,000 clones, approximately 85% seen once. The sample in question was CD4+ or CD8+ T cells sorted from blood, obtained in a trial of the OX40 agonist ivuxolimab. These receptors were collected from an adult with an advanced solid tumor such as melanoma, head and neck, liver or kidney cancer.

In regard to this clone: The DNA is omitted, as the CDR3 cannot be located on it reliably, and the CDR3 follows TCRdb's listing. V gene TRBV12-2 combines with J gene TRBJ2-2; the DNA was not used to check the table's D call, TRBD2. TRBV12-2 is listed as a pseudogene. 17 amino acids form the CDR3, both terminal residues included. Here the CDR3 reads CASRLEVAGGNTGELFF.

The V and J genes are TRBV30 and TRBJ1-3, with 7 bases lining up with TRBD1. CDR1 and CDR2 from the germline V gene are GTSNPN and SVGIG (reference sequence). The CDR3 totals 15 residues. The CDR3 spells CASNRDSVSGNTIYF. The DNA for the CDR3 is TGTGCTTCCAACCGGGACAGTGTCTCTGGAAACACCATATATTTT.

This clone was recorded once. The chain uses TRBV19 and TRBJ1-5; 9 bases line up with TRBD1. Unmatched junction bases numbered 6, after V lost 1 base and J lost 2 bases. Looked up from germline, CDR1 is LNHDA and CDR2 is SQIVND (reference sequence). The CDR3 has 17 amino acids. CDR3 loop: CASSIVPGQGRNQPQHF. In DNA, the CDR3 is TGTGCCAGTAGTATAGTTCCGGGACAGGGTCGCAATCAGCCCCAGCATTTT.

This clone was found once. This chain joins TRBV5-6 and TRBJ2-5; TRBD2 might be the D (6 bases). This CDR3 has 15 residues. CDR1 and CDR2 (germline): SGHDT, YYEEEE. V lost 0 bases and J lost 5, with 14 bases in between. CDR3 sequence reads: CASSLAGLAHETQYF. CDR3 sequence (DNA): TGTGCCAGCAGCTTGGCGGGGCTAGCGCACGAGACCCAGTACTTC.

The chain carries TRBV10-1 and TRBJ2-2; a weak D match, TRBD1 (5 bases). V was cut by 2 bases and J by 6 bases, with 16 bases left in between. The CDR3 sequence is 16 residues long. Per the germline V gene, CDR1 is WNHNN and CDR2 is SYGVQD (reference sequence). CDR3 in DNA: TGCGCCAGCAGTGAGCCAGGGCCGGGTCGTCCCGGGGAGCTGTTTTTT. It specifies CASSEPGPGRPGELFF.

This chain links TRBV6-6 with TRBJ2-6; no firm D call. Germline CDR1 is MNHNY and CDR2 is SVGAGI (reference sequence). The CDR3 consists of 13 residues. V gave up 5 bases and J gave up 3 bases, with 5 bases separating them. The CDR3 spells CASSGFGANVLTF. The DNA for the CDR3 is TGTGCCAGCAGTGGCTTTGGGGCCAACGTCCTGACTTTC.

The gene calls are TRBV9 and TRBJ1-1, with D hard to call. The germline V gene encodes CDR1 SGDLS and CDR2 YYNGEE. Trimming removed 0 bases at V and 1 base at J, with 7 bases between. The CDR3 contains 14 residues. In DNA form, the CDR3 reads TGTGCCAGCAGCGTAGAGTACAAGAACACTGAAGCTTTCTTT. It encodes CASSVEYKNTEAFF.

This clone showed up just a few times. This rearrangement joins TRBV5-4 to TRBJ2-6; D is uncertain. Trimming cost V 3 bases and J 0 bases, with 7 bases left between them. This CDR3 has 15 amino acids. Germline V lookup: CDR1 SGHNT, CDR2 YYREEE (reference sequence). CDR3 in amino acids: CASSSHSSGANVLTF. The CDR3 coding sequence is TGTGCCAGCAGCTCACACTCCTCTGGGGCCAACGTCCTGACTTTC.

This chain connects TRBV11-2 to TRBJ2-3, with D possibly TRBD1 on 6 matching bases. V lost 1 base and J 0 bases, leaving 17 bases between the germline ends. Germline V CDR1 and CDR2: SGHAT, FQNNGV. This CDR3 region has 18 residues. The CDR3 coding sequence is TGTGCCAGCAGCTTAGGTGGGGGCCCCTTACCTAGCACAGATACGCAGTATTTT. Its translation is CASSLGGGPLPSTDTQYF.

The chain is built from TRBV5-1 and TRBJ1-4; tentative D call: TRBD1 (5 bases). The CDR3 runs to 15 residues. The ends were cut back, 4 bases at V and 6 bases at J, with 16 bases in the middle. CDR1 is SGHRS, CDR2 YFSETQ, per germline. The CDR3 sequence is CASSDQGPGDEKLFF. The CDR3 DNA reads TGCGCCAGCAGCGATCAGGGACCCGGGGATGAAAAACTGTTTTTT.

The V gene is TRBV28, the J gene TRBJ1-1; D remains unclear. Germline V CDR1 and CDR2: MDHEN, SYDVKM. CDR3 length equals 14 residues. V shed 3 bases and J shed 3 bases, with 11 bases lying between them. CDR3 in DNA: TGTGCCAGCAGTTTGGACGGCCTGTACACTGAAGCTTTCTTT. Its protein is CASSLDGLYTEAFF. Combining the CDR3 with reference TRBV28 and TRBJ1-1 gives the whole variable domain DVKVTQSSRYLVKRTGEKVFLECVQDMDHENMFWYRQDPGLGLRLIYFSYDVKMKEKGDIPEGYSVSREKKERFSLILESASTNQTSMYLCASSLDGLYTEAFFGQGTRLTVV.

The CDR3 coding sequence is TGCGCCAGCAGCCAAGCCGATCCTAGGAACGCTAGAAATGAGCAGTTCTTC. This codes for CASSQADPRNARNEQFF. This rearrangement joins TRBV4-1 to TRBJ2-1; D gene uncertain. The germline V and J ends were trimmed by 1 base and 7 bases, with 20 bases remaining between them. CDR1 is MGHRA and CDR2 is YSYEKL in the germline V gene. This CDR3 contains 17 residues.

The gene calls are TRBV7-2 and TRBJ1-6; the D is unclear. V was pared by 5 bases and J by 6 bases, with 11 bases between. The germline CDR1 and CDR2 sequences are SGHTA and FQGNSA. The CDR3 is 14 amino acids. The CDR3 DNA sequence: TGTGCCAGCAGCGTCCTATTTGGTAATTCACCCCTCCACTTT. Its translation is CASSVLFGNSPLHF.

V usage is TRBV4-2 and J usage is TRBJ2-2; 9 bases match TRBD1. The junction had 3 bases not matched to a gene; V was cut back by 4 bases and J by 0 bases. Germline loops: CDR1 LGHNA, CDR2 YNFKEQ. CDR3 size: 16 residues. The CDR3, as DNA: TGTGCCAGCAGCCCGTGGACAGGGGCGAACACCGGGGAGCTGTTTTTT. Protein: CASSPWTGANTGELFF.

The rearrangement joins TRBV7-2 to TRBJ2-1; 12 positions agree with TRBD1. The trim removed 3 bases at V and 8 bases at J, leaving 5 bases unmatched. The CDR3 is 15 amino acids. Germline CDR1 SGHTA, CDR2 FQGNSA. The CDR3 reads CASSFPGTGGHEQFF. Here the CDR3 DNA reads TGTGCCAGCAGCTTCCCCGGGACAGGGGGCCATGAGCAGTTCTTC.

The J gene is TRBJ1-6, the V gene TRBV5-4, with TRBD1 matching 9 bases. Losses at the gene ends were 4 bases for V and 10 bases for J; bases not matched to a gene: 9. Germline CDR1 and CDR2: SGHNT and YYREEE (reference sequence). The length of the CDR3 is 15 residues. The CDR3 DNA reads as TGTGCCAGCAGCCCACCCGGGACAGGGAACTCACCCCTCCACTTT. It translates to CASSPPGTGNSPLHF.

The rearrangement uses TRBV5-1 and TRBJ1-4; no clear D. V shed 0 bases and J shed 4 bases, with 10 bases lying between them. This CDR3 has 15 amino acids. Per the germline V gene, CDR1 is SGHRS and CDR2 is YFSETQ. This CDR3 reads CASSLARQVNEKLFF. The DNA of the CDR3 is TGCGCCAGCAGCTTGGCCAGGCAGGTTAATGAAAAACTGTTTTTT.

This clone was observed once. The J gene is TRBJ2-7, the V gene TRBV7-9; D is possibly TRBD2 (6 bases). CDR1 is SEHNR, CDR2 FQNEAQ, per germline (reference sequence). CDR3 size: 12 residues. Trimming left V 3 bases short and J 3 bases short, with 6 bases between. CDR3 sequence (DNA): TGTGCCAGCAGCTTCGGGAGCTACGAGCAGTACTTC. Residues: CASSFGSYEQYF.

This sequence joins TRBV5-1 and TRBJ1-4, with 9 positions matching TRBD1. Per germline, CDR1 SGHRS and CDR2 YFSETQ. The CDR3 sequence is 15 residues long. Trimming removed 3 bases from V and 5 bases from J; junction bases left unmatched: 5. CDR3 region: CASSWTGEGNEKLFF. CDR3 nucleotides: TGCGCCAGCAGCTGGACAGGGGAGGGGAATGAAAAACTGTTTTTT.

The chain joins TRBV2 to TRBJ1-5; D remains ambiguous. The CDR3 length is 12 residues. Deletions cut 0 bases from V and 11 bases from J, with 8 bases between. Germline-derived CDR1 and CDR2 are SNHLY and FYNNEI. DNA for the CDR3: TGTGCCAGCAGTGAAGCAGGTAGTGCCCAGCATTTT. Translation gives CASSEAGSAQHF.

The chain uses TRBV19 and TRBJ2-7; no definite D call. In germline, CDR1 is LNHDA, CDR2 SQIVND (reference sequence). Trimming pared 1 base from V and 0 bases from J, leaving 4 bases between. CDR3 length: 13 residues. CDR3 sequence (DNA): TGTGCCAGTAGTATAGGGGCCTCCTACGAGCAGTACTTC. Its translation: CASSIGASYEQYF.

This clone was picked up a small number of times. This chain uses TRBV9 with TRBJ1-2, with 8 bases identical to TRBD1. Germline CDR1 is SGDLS and CDR2 is YYNGEE. J was trimmed by 7 bases and V by 1 base; bases with no gene match: 9. The CDR3 covers 15 residues. This chain's CDR3 is CASSVSGQAVGGYTF. The CDR3 DNA is TGTGCCAGCAGCGTATCGGGACAGGCGGTGGGTGGCTACACCTTC.

The CDR3 protein is CAWRAQGPDTQYF. CDR3 coding DNA: TGTGCCTGGAGAGCTCAGGGTCCAGATACGCAGTATTTT. The V gene is TRBV30, the J gene TRBJ2-3; D might be TRBD1 (5 bases). CDR3 length: 13 amino acids. Germline V gene lookup returns CDR1 GTSNPN and CDR2 SVGIG (reference sequence). V was cut by 3 bases and J by 4 bases, with 11 bases left in between.

This clone was seen many times. In the same sample, other DNA sequences code for this CDR3. J is TRBJ1-5 and V is TRBV12-5; 8 nucleotides line up with TRBD1. Germline V gives CDR1 LGHNT, CDR2 FRNRAP. J lost 6 bases, V lost 6 bases, and 7 bases had no gene match. The CDR3 is 14 residues long. The CDR3 region has the DNA TGTGCTAGTGGCCCGGGACAGGCCTTTCAGCCCCAGCATTTT. Translating it yields CASGPGQAFQPQHF.

This chain links TRBV7-8 with TRBJ1-2; D possibly corresponds to TRBD1 (6 bases). Trimming pared 1 base from V and 6 bases from J, leaving 18 bases between. The CDR3 length is 16 residues. Germline CDR1 is SGHVS and CDR2 is FQNEAQ. The CDR3 DNA follows: TGTGCCAGCAGCTTAGTCGTGTCAGGGGTCGGAAATGGCTACACCTTC. Amino acids: CASSLVVSGVGNGYTF.

The chain has TRBV6-6 and TRBJ1-1; D is uncertain. V lost 5 bases and J lost 4, with 17 bases in between. CDR1 and CDR2 (germline): MNHNY, SVGAGI (reference sequence). The CDR3 loop spans 15 amino acids. Here the CDR3 reads CASSPRLVGGTEAFF. The CDR3 nucleotides are TGTGCCAGCAGTCCCCGCCTCGTGGGAGGCACTGAAGCTTTCTTT.

The genes are TRBV29-1 and TRBJ1-6; TRBD1 is a possible D gene (5 bases). This CDR3 is built from 13 residues. Trimming removed 5 bases at V and 3 bases at J, with 8 bases between. CDR1 is SQVTM, CDR2 ANQGSEA, per germline. This CDR3 reads CSVLTDYNSPLHF. CDR3 nucleotide sequence: TGCAGCGTTCTGACAGACTATAATTCACCCCTCCACTTT.